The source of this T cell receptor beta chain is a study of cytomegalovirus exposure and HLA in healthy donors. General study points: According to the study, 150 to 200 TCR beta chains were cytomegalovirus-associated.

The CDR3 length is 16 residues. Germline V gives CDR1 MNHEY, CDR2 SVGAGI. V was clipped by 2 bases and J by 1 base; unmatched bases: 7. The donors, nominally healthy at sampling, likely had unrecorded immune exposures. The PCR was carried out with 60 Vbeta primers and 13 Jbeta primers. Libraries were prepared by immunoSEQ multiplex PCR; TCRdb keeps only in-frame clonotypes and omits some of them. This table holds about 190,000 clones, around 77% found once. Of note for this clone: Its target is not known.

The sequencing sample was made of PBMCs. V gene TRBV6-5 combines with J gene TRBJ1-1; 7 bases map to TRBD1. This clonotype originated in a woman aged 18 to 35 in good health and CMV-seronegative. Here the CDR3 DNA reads TGTGCCAGCAGTTACCGACCAGGGACAGCGAACACTGAAGCTTTCTTT. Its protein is CASSYRPGTANTEAFF.